Shown below are 23 T cell receptor beta chains from a single sample sequenced in a study of T cells in Graves' hyperthyroidism and ophthalmopathy. Researchers amplified the TCR beta CDR3 regions from RNA transcripts. HTBI primers were employed in a first-round RT-PCR of the TCR CDR3. TCRdb passed the multiplex PCR reads through MiXCR, listing each CDR3 protein once. The data show under 600,000 distinct CDR3 sequences, roughly 15% seen once. The sequenced sample was blood. The receptors originated from a woman in her thirties or forties with Graves' ophthalmopathy.

The chain joins TRBV7-9 to TRBJ1-6; D is unresolved. Trimming pared 3 bases from V and 6 bases from J, leaving 15 bases between. This CDR3 is 16 amino acids long. The germline CDR1 and CDR2 sequences are SEHNR and FQNEAQ (reference sequence). CDR3 residues: CASSFALVAGNSPLHF. CDR3 DNA: TGTGCCAGCAGCTTCGCTCTGGTTGCGGGTAATTCACCCCTCCACTTT.

This clonotype was counted many times. The genes are TRBV18 and TRBJ1-1; 7 bases match TRBD1. CDR1 is KGHSH, CDR2 LQKENI, per germline. The CDR3 is 14 residues long. V shed 5 bases, J shed 5 bases, and the junction held 8 bases outside the gene matches. For the CDR3, the DNA is TGTGCCAGCTCAACAGGACAGGCGGGAACTGAAGCTTTCTTT. Translating gives CASSTGQAGTEAFF.

The chain employs TRBV5-1 and TRBJ1-5; D unclear. Trimming pared 4 bases from V and 9 bases from J, leaving 8 bases between. The germline V gene encodes CDR1 SGHRS and CDR2 YFSETQ. The CDR3 totals 11 residues. The CDR3 spells CASSTSPPQHF. The CDR3 DNA follows: TGCGCCAGCAGCACCTCGCCGCCCCAGCATTTT. Together with reference TRBV5-1 and TRBJ1-5, the CDR3 gives the full variable domain: KAGVTQTPRYLIKTRGQQVTLSCSPISGHRSVSWYQQTPGQGLQFLFEYFSETQRNKGNFPGRFSGRQFSNSRSEMNVSTLELGDSALYLCASSTSPPQHFGDGTRLSIL.

This clonotype was counted many times. The CDR3 protein is CASSRWTGELFF. The CDR3 DNA follows: TGTGCCAGCAGTCGTTGGACCGGGGAGCTGTTTTTT. The chain couples TRBV12-3 or TRBV12-4 to TRBJ2-2; D unresolved. The V end lost 5 bases, the J end lost 5 bases, and 6 bases lay between the germline ends. The CDR3 is made up of 12 amino acids.

V usage is TRBV3-1 and J usage is TRBJ2-1; no clear D gene. Trimming removed 2 bases at V and 0 bases at J, with 5 bases between. The CDR3 extends over 14 amino acids. Per germline, CDR1 LGHDT and CDR2 YNNKEL (reference sequence). In DNA, the CDR3 is TGTGCCAGCAGCCAACTAAGCTCCTACAATGAGCAGTTCTTC. The encoded protein is CASSQLSSYNEQFF.

The V call is TRBV29-1, the J call TRBJ2-5; D gene uncertain. Germline assignment: CDR1 SQVTM and CDR2 ANQGSEA. The V end lost 7 bases, the J end lost 4 bases, and 22 bases lay between the germline ends. The CDR3 totals 15 residues. CDR3 sequence: CSAAGILGLRETQYF. As DNA, the CDR3 is TGCAGCGCTGCCGGAATTCTAGGCTTGAGAGAGACCCAGTACTTC.

V is TRBV20-1 and J is TRBJ2-1; no definite D call. The CDR3 totals 12 residues. V lost 7 bases to trimming and J lost 0 bases, with 7 bases between them. The germline gives CDR1 DFQATT, CDR2 SNEGSKA (reference sequence). The CDR3 nucleotides are TGCAGTGGAATCGTCTCCTACAATGAGCAGTTCTTC. It is translated as CSGIVSYNEQFF.

The chain links TRBV19 to TRBJ1-5; TRBD1 might be the D (6 bases). The CDR3 consists of 15 residues. V was cut by 3 bases and J by 0 bases, with 9 bases left in between. Germline CDR1 LNHDA, CDR2 SQIVND (reference sequence). The CDR3: CASSIRGNSNQPQHF. The CDR3 nucleotides are TGTGCCAGTAGTATCAGGGGAAATAGCAATCAGCCCCAGCATTTT.

This clonotype was detected only a few times. This sequence joins TRBV27 and TRBJ1-3; tentative D call: TRBD1 (6 bases). The length of the CDR3 is 15 residues. The germline V gene has CDR1 MNHEY and CDR2 SMNVEV (reference sequence). Trimming stripped 5 bases from V and 8 bases from J, with 19 bases between. DNA of the CDR3: TGTGCCAGCAGTCCAGCCCTGGGAGAGGGGGACACCATATATTTT. This gives the protein CASSPALGEGDTIYF.

This clonotype has at least ten counts. The gene calls are TRBV5-6 and TRBJ1-3; the match to TRBD1 covers 7 bases. Germline loops: CDR1 SGHDT, CDR2 YYEEEE. The V segment lost 1 base and the J segment 4 bases; nucleotides outside the gene matches: 5. CDR3 length: 15 residues. The CDR3, as DNA: TGTGCCAGCAGCTTGCGACAGGGAGGAGGAAACACCATATATTTT. This gives the protein CASSLRQGGGNTIYF.

This clonotype was found many times. The chain uses TRBV2 and TRBJ1-1; a possible D gene is TRBD1 (6 bases). Germline CDR1 is SNHLY and CDR2 is FYNNEI. Between the trimmed V and J ends, which lost 7 bases and 3 bases, there was a span of 21 bases. This CDR3 region has 16 residues. The CDR3 DNA follows: TGTGCCAGCAACTGTCGGGAGGACAGAAAAGACACTGAAGCTTTCTTT. This translates into CASNCREDRKDTEAFF.

At least ten counts were recorded for this clonotype. The V call is TRBV18, the J call TRBJ1-5, with 9 bases fitting TRBD1. Germline CDR1 is KGHSH and CDR2 is LQKENI. The junction had 5 bases not matched to a gene; V was cut back by 3 bases and J by 5 bases. The CDR3 extends over 15 amino acids. The CDR3 loop is CASSPGTGIHQPQHF. CDR3 nucleotides: TGTGCCAGCTCACCGGGGACAGGGATTCATCAGCCCCAGCATTTT.

V and J are TRBV6-1 and TRBJ2-2; TRBD1 might be the D (6 bases). V was shortened by 5 bases and J by 2 bases, with 15 bases between the two germline ends. Per the germline V gene, CDR1 is MNHNS and CDR2 is SASEGT. The CDR3 is 16 amino acids. CDR3 residues: CASSQQGTDNTGELFF. In nucleotides, the CDR3 is TGTGCCAGCAGTCAACAGGGTACCGACAACACCGGGGAGCTGTTTTTT.

Only a few counts were recorded for this clonotype. The J gene is TRBJ1-6, the V gene TRBV12-3 or TRBV12-4; D is unresolved. The length of the CDR3 is 13 residues. The V end lost 3 bases, the J end lost 6 bases, and 6 bases lay between the germline ends. The CDR3 reads CASSFGSNSPLHF. CDR3 DNA sequence: TGTGCCAGCAGTTTTGGAAGTAATTCACCCCTCCACTTT.

The V call is TRBV18, the J call TRBJ2-6; D might be TRBD1 or TRBD2, each matching 5 bases. CDR3 length equals 15 residues. With 3 bases removed from V and 4 bases from J, the gap between germline ends came to 10 bases. Per germline, CDR1 KGHSH and CDR2 LQKENI. CDR3 coding DNA: TGTGCCAGCTCACCGGGGGATGGAGGGGCCAACGTCCTGACTTTC. It is translated as CASSPGDGGANVLTF.

The chain is built from TRBV4-3 and TRBJ1-1, with 7 nucleotides matching TRBD1. V dropped 1 base and J dropped 0; count of bases not matched to a gene: 11. The CDR3 is 18 amino acids. The germline V gene encodes CDR1 LGHNA and CDR2 YSLEER. The CDR3 region is CASSQAPRDSIMNTEAFF. CDR3 bases: TGCGCCAGCAGCCAAGCCCCCCGGGACAGCATCATGAACACTGAAGCTTTCTTT.

This clonotype was detected only a few times. The chain recombines TRBV7-2 with TRBJ1-4; D is undetermined. Germline-derived CDR1 and CDR2 are SGHTA and FQGNSA. CDR3 length equals 14 residues. Between the trimmed V and J ends, which lost 6 bases and 5 bases, there was a span of 13 bases. The CDR3 loop is CASSSGSRNEKLFF. DNA of the CDR3: TGTGCCAGCAGTAGTGGCTCAAGAAATGAAAAACTGTTTTTT.

In the case of this clonotype: A much larger clone sits a single nucleotide away, making a read error possible. V usage is TRBV3-1 and J usage is TRBJ2-1, with a tentative D call TRBD1 (6 bases). Germline CDR1 is LGHDT and CDR2 is YNNKEL (reference sequence). This CDR3 has 14 amino acids. Trimming took 6 bases from V and 7 from J, leaving 16 bases between them. The CDR3 coding sequence is TGTGCCAGCAGACACGGACTGGGGGCAAATGAGCAGTTCTTC. It codes for CASRHGLGANEQFF.

This clonotype occurred a few times. Written as DNA, the CDR3 is TGTGCCAGCAGCTTAGCGAGGGGCCTGAATTCACCCCTCCACTTT. Protein sequence: CASSLARGLNSPLHF. The chain joins TRBV7-2 to TRBJ1-6; a weak D match, TRBD1 (5 bases). From germline, CDR1 is SGHTA and CDR2 FQGNSA. V lost 0 bases, J lost 7 bases, and 10 bases lay in between. CDR3 length: 15 residues.

This clonotype came up many times. This chain links TRBV28 with TRBJ2-7; D is perhaps TRBD2 (5 bases). Germline CDR1 reads MDHEN; CDR2 reads SYDVKM. The V gene lost 3 bases and the J gene lost 7 bases, with 7 bases spanning the gap. CDR3 length: 11 amino acids. CDR3 nucleotide sequence: TGTGCCAGCAGTTTGAGGGTGGAGCAGTACTTC. This sequence encodes CASSLRVEQYF.

The chain recombines TRBV7-2 with TRBJ2-3; no clear D gene. The V gene's germline CDR1 is SGHTA and CDR2 FQGNSA. This CDR3 spans 14 amino acids. Trimming took 5 bases from V and 1 from J, leaving 10 bases between them. In nucleotides, the CDR3 is TGTGCCAGCAGCCCTTATCGGCGCACAGATACGCAGTATTTT. This translates into CASSPYRRTDTQYF.

This clonotype has at least ten counts. The chain couples TRBV12-3 or TRBV12-4 to TRBJ2-3; TRBD1 might be the D (5 bases). Trimming left V 6 bases short and J 5 bases short, with 15 bases between. This CDR3 has 14 residues. In DNA form, the CDR3 reads TGTGCCAGCAGGGCAGGGTGGGATCGAGATACGCAGTATTTT. Translation gives CASRAGWDRDTQYF.

A note on this clonotype: A much larger clone is a single base away; this may be a read error. The chain uses TRBV30 and TRBJ2-1; D remains ambiguous. The CDR3 totals 13 residues. Germline loops: CDR1 GTSNPN, CDR2 SVGIG (reference sequence). V lost 4 bases and J 4 bases, leaving 11 bases between the germline ends. CDR3 in amino acids: CAWKGPIYNEQFF. DNA of the CDR3: TGTGCCTGGAAAGGGCCTATATACAATGAGCAGTTCTTC.